This TCR beta chain was identified during a study of cytomegalovirus exposure and HLA in healthy donors. Study-wide findings and caveats: What a later analysis reportedly showed was that an Asian-associated ancestry cluster had fewer N-insertions than the approximately 670-donor mean.

The CDR3 runs 16 residues. Per the germline V gene, CDR1 is SGHRS and CDR2 is YFSETQ. V was shortened by 0 bases and J by 4 bases, with 15 bases between the two germline ends. The study ran its PCR with 60 Vbeta and 13 Jbeta primers. The method was immunoSEQ multiplex PCR; TCRdb's version includes in-frame clones alone and lacks a portion of them. The sample carries around 120,000 clones, roughly 80% recorded once. On this clone: No antigen is known for it.

This receptor was taken from a man aged 30 to 45 in good health and CMV-seronegative. The chain links TRBV5-1 to TRBJ2-3; D is possibly TRBD1 (6 bases). Sequences were obtained from PBMCs. The CDR3 spells CASSLGISRGADTQYF. The CDR3 DNA follows: TGCGCCAGCAGCTTGGGTATTTCCAGGGGAGCAGATACGCAGTATTTT.